The rows below give T cell receptor beta chains drawn from one sample of a study of human T cells and chemical hapten exposure. TCRdb re-analysed the RACE reads in MiXCR, keeping a single row per CDR3 protein. The table records under 45,000 distinct CDR3 sequences, around 5% of them present only once. The sequencing sample was made of whole blood. All receptors derive from a human donor in good health. Some clones in this sample may be carry-over from other donors' samples. The CDR3 runs from the conserved cysteine through the conserved F or W. The D gene is left open where the match is weak. Expanded clones get a size class; other rows say once, few or many, or leave the size out.

NA 15 TRBJ2-5 TRBV20-1 TRBD1 CSARPADRGQETQYF TGCAGTGCTAGGCCCGCGGACAGGGGTCAAGAGACCCAGTACTTC
many 14 TRBJ1-1 TRBV18 TRBD1 CASSPSQGAAEAFF TGTGCCAGCTCACCATCACAGGGGGCGGCTGAAGCTTTCTTT
medium-sized 14 TRBJ2-1 TRBV6-2/TRBV6-3 TRBD1 CASSPGQEVNEQFF TGTGCCAGCAGTCCGGGACAGGAAGTCAATGAGCAGTTCTTC
many 13 TRBJ1-1 TRBV2 NA CASSVEVNTEAFF TGTGCCAGCAGTGTGGAGGTGAACACTGAAGCTTTCTTT
many 13 TRBJ1-2 TRBV25-1 NA CASHDSRTYGYTF TGTGCCAGCCACGACAGCCGAACATATGGCTACACCTTC
many 15 TRBJ2-2 TRBV5-6 NA CASSSERSYTGELFF TGTGCCAGCAGCTCCGAGCGGAGTTACACCGGGGAGCTGTTTTTT
NA 13 TRBJ2-5 TRBV7-2 TRBD2 CASRLAVQETQYF TGTGCCAGCAGACTAGCGGTCCAAGAGACCCAGTACTTC
few 17 TRBJ1-4 TRBV12-3/TRBV12-4 NA CASSGGQGRTPNEKLFF TGTGCCAGCAGTGGGGGACAAGGGCGGACTCCAAATGAAAAACTGTTTTTT
many 13 TRBJ1-1 TRBV20-1 TRBD1 CSANTGGGTEAFF TGCAGTGCCAACACAGGGGGAGGCACTGAAGCTTTCTTT
many 15 TRBJ2-2 TRBV7-2 TRBD1 CASSLDRGNTGELFF TGTGCCAGCAGCTTGGACAGGGGGAACACCGGGGAGCTGTTTTTT
few 14 TRBJ2-7 TRBV7-8 TRBD2 CASSRLAGPYEQYF TGTGCCAGCAGCCGGCTAGCGGGACCCTACGAGCAGTACTTC
many 13 TRBJ2-5 TRBV7-9 NA CASSSDSQETQYF TGTGCCAGCAGCTCGGACAGTCAAGAGACCCAGTACTTC
many 12 TRBJ1-1 TRBV29-1 NA CSVANGNTEAFF TGCAGCGTTGCTAACGGGAACACTGAAGCTTTCTTT
NA 15 TRBJ2-3 TRBV5-1 TRBD2 CASSFTSGSRDTLYF TGCGCCAGCAGCTTTACTAGCGGGAGTCGAGATACGCTGTATTTT
many 14 TRBJ2-4 TRBV5-4 NA CASSLQDIKNIQYF TGTGCCAGCAGCTTGCAGGACATCAAAAACATTCAGTACTTC
many 11 TRBJ1-1 TRBV25-1 NA CASSGGRVAFF TGTGCCAGCAGTGGGGGCAGGGTAGCTTTCTTT
NA 15 TRBJ1-2 TRBV5-6 TRBD1 CASSFWDRQYGGYTF TGTGCCAGCAGCTTTTGGGACAGGCAGTACGGAGGCTACACCTTC
NA 13 TRBJ1-1 TRBV2 NA CASTGQGATEAFF TGTGCCAGCACCGGTCAAGGGGCCACTGAAGCTTTCTTT
many 12 TRBJ1-1 TRBV29-1 NA CSAGTRFTEAFF TGCAGCGCGGGGACACGTTTCACTGAAGCTTTCTTT
many 17 TRBJ2-2 TRBV12-3/TRBV12-4 NA CASSPNLITGGTGELFF TGTGCCAGCAGTCCCAACCTCATCACCGGTGGGACCGGGGAGCTGTTTTTT
many 16 TRBJ2-2 TRBV6-6 TRBD1 CASTLTGGAYTGELFF TGTGCCAGCACCCTCACAGGGGGCGCCTACACCGGGGAGCTGTTTTTT
many 16 TRBJ2-3 TRBV27 NA CASSPRPGIWTDTQYF TGTGCCAGCAGTCCCCGACCGGGGATTTGGACAGATACGCAGTATTTT
few 15 TRBJ2-1 TRBV24-1 TRBD2 CATSDTSGSYNEQFF TGTGCCACCAGTGATACTAGCGGTTCCTACAATGAGCAGTTCTTC
many 16 TRBJ1-1 TRBV21-1 NA CALERRQTLVNTEAFF TGTGCCCTCGAGAGGCGACAGACTCTCGTGAACACTGAAGCTTTCTTT
many 15 TRBJ2-1 TRBV5-1 NA CASSRNTFSHNEQFF TGCGCCAGCAGCCGGAACACTTTCTCCCACAATGAGCAGTTCTTC
few 14 TRBJ2-7 TRBV11-2 NA CASSLQDGAYEQYF TGTGCCAGCAGCTTACAGGACGGTGCCTACGAGCAGTACTTC
many 15 TRBJ2-3 TRBV4-1 NA CASSQDPSHTDTQYF TGCGCCAGCAGCCAAGACCCCAGCCACACAGATACGCAGTATTTT
NA 14 TRBJ1-6 TRBV6-5 NA CASRRRDLNSPLHF TGTGCCAGCAGACGCAGGGACTTGAATTCACCCCTCCACTTT
few 13 TRBJ1-5 TRBV6-1 TRBD1 CASTDRGHQPQHF TGTGCCAGCACGGACAGGGGGCATCAGCCCCAGCATTTT
many 19 TRBJ2-6 TRBV14 TRBD2 CASSQRWTSASGGANVLTF TGTGCCAGCAGCCAAAGATGGACTAGCGCGTCCGGAGGGGCCAACGTCCTGACTTTC
NA 13 TRBJ2-1 TRBV10-2 TRBD2 CASNPTSVGEQFF TGCGCCAGCAATCCCACTAGCGTTGGTGAGCAGTTCTTC
many 16 TRBJ2-2 TRBV28 NA CASSLLGQQNTGELFF TGTGCCAGCAGTTTACTCGGACAGCAGAACACCGGGGAGCTGTTTTTT
few 16 TRBJ1-2 TRBV27 TRBD1 CASSPLVTGDNYGYTF TGTGCCAGCAGTCCTCTTGTGACAGGGGACAACTATGGCTACACCTTC
many 16 TRBJ2-3 TRBV15 NA CATSLRRALSGDTQYF TGTGCCACCAGCTTAAGAAGGGCCCTATCGGGAGATACGCAGTATTTT
many 15 TRBJ2-7 TRBV29-1 NA CSVERIGEGSYEQYF TGCAGCGTTGAAAGAATCGGAGAGGGGTCCTACGAGCAGTACTTC
many 18 TRBJ2-2 TRBV5-1 TRBD2 CASSFLTSGGSNTGELFF TGCGCCAGCAGCTTCCTGACTAGCGGGGGGTCGAACACCGGGGAGCTGTTTTTT
many 15 TRBJ2-7 TRBV5-1 NA CASSPWTGPAYEQYF TGCGCCAGCAGCCCCTGGACTGGTCCGGCTTACGAGCAGTACTTC
NA 14 TRBJ1-2 TRBV6-4 NA CASSDGGALRVYTF TGTGCCAGCAGTGACGGGGGGGCTCTTCGAGTCTACACCTTC
NA 14 TRBJ2-2 TRBV6-2/TRBV6-3 TRBD2 CASSTRLAPGELFF TGTGCCAGCAGTACCCGACTAGCTCCCGGGGAGCTGTTTTTT
many 14 TRBJ1-5 TRBV5-6 NA CASSLDRDNQPQHF TGTGCCAGCAGCTTGGACAGGGACAATCAGCCCCAGCATTTT
many 17 TRBJ2-3 TRBV7-6 TRBD2 CASSLARGRGSTDTQYF TGTGCCAGCAGCTTAGCCCGGGGGAGGGGAAGCACAGATACGCAGTATTTT
many 14 TRBJ1-1 TRBV2 NA CASSWTEMVTEAFF TGTGCCAGCAGTTGGACCGAAATGGTCACTGAAGCTTTCTTT
many 12 TRBJ2-7 TRBV7-2 NA CASSLNPAKQYF TGTGCCAGCAGCTTAAATCCCGCCAAGCAGTACTTC
NA 13 TRBJ2-3 TRBV7-2 NA CASSETCSNTQYF TGTGCCAGCAGTGAGACTTGTTCGAATACGCAGTATTTT
few 14 TRBJ1-6 TRBV5-5 NA CASRPNPLQSPLHF TGTGCCAGCAGACCGAATCCCCTACAGTCACCCCTCCACTTT
few 15 TRBJ2-7 TRBV12-3/TRBV12-4 TRBD1 CASSSRDRDGYEQYF TGTGCCAGCAGTTCCCGAGACAGGGACGGCTACGAGCAGTACTTC
many 17 TRBJ1-5 TRBV7-2 NA CASSFHSGAGGNQPQHF TGTGCCAGCAGCTTTCATTCAGGGGCCGGAGGCAATCAGCCCCAGCATTTT
few 15 TRBJ1-4 TRBV7-7 NA CASSGGSGKSEKLFF TGTGCTAGCAGCGGAGGCTCGGGAAAGAGTGAAAAACTGTTTTTT
many 12 TRBJ1-2 TRBV6-6 NA CASSHLPPGYTF TGTGCCAGCAGTCACTTACCGCCTGGCTACACCTTC